The TCR beta chain under discussion was sequenced for a study of cytomegalovirus exposure and HLA in healthy donors. PCR involved 60 Vbeta and 13 Jbeta primers. The data were produced by immunoSEQ multiplex PCR, yet TCRdb's version contains in-frame clones alone and is incomplete. The sample holds 150,000 to 180,000 clones, 70% to 80% seen once. Germline V gene lookup returns CDR1 LGHNA and CDR2 YSLEER. V dropped 0 bases and J dropped 6 bases, with 12 bases sitting between them. CDR3 length equals 16 residues. The chain joins TRBV4-3 to TRBJ1-6; D gene uncertain. Source material: PBMCs. The clonotype comes from a man aged 25-45 years in good health and CMV-seronegative. The chain's CDR3 is CASSQEFEVSNSPLHF. The CDR3 coding sequence is TGCGCCAGCAGCCAAGAATTTGAGGTATCTAATTCACCCCTCCACTTT.